This entry lists 24 T cell receptor beta chains sequenced from one sample in a study of regulatory T cells in long-lasting Graves disease. Researchers made TCR beta libraries by using iRepertoire HTBI primers and running Arm-PCR on CDR3 regions. One entry per CDR3 protein, called by TCRdb with MiXCR from the multiplex PCR reads. The data show about 320,000 distinct CDR3 sequences, 15% to 20% seen once. Time point indicated: newly diagnosed GD, antithyroid drugs for less than 3 months. The TCR library used RNA extracted from PBMCs. The source was peripheral blood mononuclear cells (PBMCs), collected at new diagnosis, from a patient treated with antithyroid drugs. The receptors shown here come from a female donor with Graves disease.

This clonotype showed up just once. The junction and the germline gene differ at one end; a read error may be behind it. The CDR3 sequence is CVSLNPDFSGGETQYF. CDR3 nucleotides: TGTGTCAGCCTGAACCCAGACTTTTCGGGCGGTGAGACCCAGTACTTC. This chain uses TRBV5-8 with TRBJ2-5; no clear D gene. The CDR3 is 16 residues long. CDR1 is SGHTS and CDR2 is YDEGEE in the germline V gene. The full variable domain, with the rest looked up from reference TRBV5-8 and TRBJ2-5, is EAGVTQSPTHLIKTRGQQATLRCSPISGHTSVYWYQQALGLGLQFLLWYDEGEERNRGNFPPRFSGRQFPNYSSELNVNALELEDSALYLCVSLNPDFSGGETQYFGPGTRLLVL.

This clonotype was counted a few times. The chain uses TRBV24-1 and TRBJ2-7; 8 bases line up with TRBD2. The CDR3 length is 16 residues. V gave up 2 bases and J gave up 2 bases; unmatched junction bases: 7. CDR1 and CDR2 (germline): KGHDR, SFDVKD. The CDR3: CATSDSIAGNPYEQYF. CDR3 in DNA: TGTGCCACCAGTGATTCCATAGCGGGGAATCCCTACGAGCAGTACTTC.

This clonotype was recorded many times. The V call is TRBV6-1, the J call TRBJ2-7; the match to TRBD1 covers 8 bases. Germline V CDR1 and CDR2: MNHNS, SASEGT. The CDR3 totals 14 residues. Trimming removed 6 bases from V and 1 base from J; junction bases left unmatched: 5. CDR3: CASSAGDRSYEQYF. CDR3 DNA sequence: TGTGCCAGCAGCGCCGGGGACAGGTCCTACGAGCAGTACTTC.

This clonotype was observed at least ten times. The J gene is TRBJ2-3, the V gene TRBV18; D is uncertain. Trimming took 3 bases from V and 0 from J, leaving 13 bases between them. CDR3 length equals 16 residues. The germline V gene has CDR1 KGHSH and CDR2 LQKENI. CDR3 amino acids: CASSPPESRSTDTQYF. CDR3 coding DNA: TGTGCCAGCTCACCCCCCGAAAGCCGAAGCACAGATACGCAGTATTTT.

This clonotype appeared many times. This CDR3 is CAISRGNEQFF. The CDR3, as DNA: TGTGCCATCAGCAGGGGGAATGAGCAGTTCTTC. The J gene is TRBJ2-1, the V gene TRBV24-1, with TRBD1 identical over 7 bases. Trimming cost V 11 bases and J 7 bases; bases outside gene matches: 4. The CDR3 runs 11 residues. Germline V gene data show CDR1 as KGHDR and CDR2 as SFDVKD.

This clonotype appeared many times. The J gene is TRBJ1-1, the V gene TRBV5-1; unclear D gene. This CDR3 region has 15 residues. Deletions cut 0 bases from V and 7 bases from J, with 16 bases between. CDR1 and CDR2 (germline): SGHRS, YFSETQ. For the CDR3, the DNA is TGCGCCAGCAGCTTGGTAGGCGCGAAAACATTTGAAGCTTTCTTT. Amino acids: CASSLVGAKTFEAFF.

The table lists this clonotype with many counts. This chain connects TRBV5-1 to TRBJ2-1; D is undetermined. The CDR3 is made up of 16 amino acids. V shed 0 bases and J shed 0 bases, with 10 bases lying between them. CDR1 SGHRS and CDR2 YFSETQ come from the germline V gene. The CDR3 loop reads CASSLADRSSYNEQFF. For the CDR3, the DNA is TGCGCCAGCAGCTTGGCCGATAGGAGCTCCTACAATGAGCAGTTCTTC. Looking up the rest from reference TRBV5-1 and TRBJ2-1 gives the full variable domain: KAGVTQTPRYLIKTRGQQVTLSCSPISGHRSVSWYQQTPGQGLQFLFEYFSETQRNKGNFPGRFSGRQFSNSRSEMNVSTLELGDSALYLCASSLADRSSYNEQFFGPGTRLTVL.

Comments on this clonotype: This sequence is one base from a far larger clone and is likely a read error. The chain employs TRBV11-3 and TRBJ1-1; no clear D. Germline V gene data show CDR1 as SGHNT and CDR2 as YENEEA. This CDR3 is 13 amino acids long. For the CDR3, the DNA is TGTGCCGGCAGCGTACAGCAAAACACTGAAGCTTTCTTT. Its translation is CAGSVQQNTEAFF.

The chain has TRBV10-2 and TRBJ2-2; 9 nucleotides line up with TRBD2. This CDR3 region has 14 residues. From germline, CDR1 is WSHSY and CDR2 SAAADI. J lost 6 bases, V lost 7 bases, and 6 bases had no gene match. The CDR3 is CASKASGIAGELFF. The CDR3 region has the DNA TGCGCCAGCAAGGCTAGCGGGATTGCCGGGGAGCTGTTTTTT.

This clonotype has ten or more counts. This chain joins TRBV27 and TRBJ2-1; no definite D call. CDR1 and CDR2 (germline): MNHEY, SMNVEV (reference sequence). V shed 11 bases and J shed 9 bases, with 14 bases lying between them. This CDR3 contains 11 residues. The CDR3 sequence is CASNGVSEQFF. The CDR3 DNA sequence: TGTGCCTCCAATGGGGTCAGTGAGCAGTTCTTC.

This clonotype was counted many times. The chain couples TRBV4-1 to TRBJ2-1; possibly TRBD2 for D (6 bases). Germline values: CDR1 MGHRA, CDR2 YSYEKL. This CDR3 region has 16 residues. The ends were cut back, 0 bases at V and 3 bases at J, with 12 bases in the middle. CDR3 in amino acids: CASSQDRLANYNEQFF. The CDR3 coding sequence is TGCGCCAGCAGCCAAGACAGGCTAGCGAACTACAATGAGCAGTTCTTC.

Regarding this clonotype: This may be a read error, as it is one base from a much larger clone. The chain recombines TRBV20-1 with TRBJ2-1; 8 bases line up with TRBD2. CDR3 length: 16 residues. Per the germline V gene, CDR1 is DFQATT and CDR2 is SNEGSKA (reference sequence). CDR3 in DNA: TGCAGTGCTAGAGATTCAGGTGGTAGCGGGATGGATGAGCAGTTGTTC. The encoded protein is CSARDSGGSGMDEQLF.

At least ten counts were recorded for this clonotype. This rearrangement joins TRBV19 to TRBJ1-4, with D possibly matching TRBD1 (5 bases). Germline lookup yields CDR1 LNHDA and CDR2 SQIVND (reference sequence). The CDR3 extends over 14 amino acids. Trimming stripped 4 bases from V and 6 bases from J, with 12 bases between. In nucleotides, the CDR3 is TGTGCCAGTAGTACCAGGGTTCAGGATGAAAAACTGTTTTTT. This encodes CASSTRVQDEKLFF.

The chain employs TRBV27 and TRBJ2-2, with 8 nucleotides matching TRBD1. CDR1 and CDR2 (germline): MNHEY, SMNVEV (reference sequence). Germline trimming cut 3 bases from V and 7 bases from J; bases unmatched to any gene: 10. The CDR3 runs 16 residues. CDR3 nucleotides: TGTGCCAGCAGTTTTAACACGCCAGGGGGCGGCGGGGAGCTGTTTTTT. Its protein product is CASSFNTPGGGGELFF.

This clonotype has a count of ten or more. This sequence joins TRBV10-3 and TRBJ2-1; D not certain. Trimming left V 8 bases short and J 9 bases short, with 11 bases between. The CDR3 totals 11 residues. The germline V gene has CDR1 ENHRY and CDR2 SYGVKD. The CDR3 region has the DNA TGTGCCATCTCGAGTGAGCTTGAGCAGTTCTTC. As protein: CAISSELEQFF.

This clonotype was detected only a few times. The rearrangement links TRBV20-1 to TRBJ1-5; D gene unclear. The ends were cut back, 3 bases at V and 5 bases at J, with 8 bases in the middle. CDR1 DFQATT and CDR2 SNEGSKA come from the germline V gene (reference sequence). CDR3 length: 12 amino acids. Written as DNA, the CDR3 is TGCAGTGCTAGTAGGCAGGATCAGCCCCAGCATTTT. This codes for CSASRQDQPQHF.

The chain combines TRBV7-6 with TRBJ2-7; weak D call: TRBD2 (5 bases). The CDR3 runs to 15 residues. Germline CDR1 and CDR2: SGHVS and FNYEAQ. The V end was cut by 5 bases, the J end by 6 bases, with 20 bases between. The CDR3 protein is CASSPNSGSAAEQYF. The CDR3 DNA follows: TGTGCCAGCAGCCCAAATTCGGGGTCAGCGGCCGAGCAGTACTTC.

This clonotype has at least ten counts. V gene TRBV9 combines with J gene TRBJ2-1; TRBD2 is a possible D gene (5 bases). V was cut by 4 bases and J by 5 bases, with 13 bases left in between. The CDR3 totals 14 residues. Germline CDR1 is SGDLS and CDR2 is YYNGEE. DNA of the CDR3: TGTGCCAGCAGCCTAAAAGGACTGAACAATGAGCAGTTCTTC. This encodes CASSLKGLNNEQFF.

This clonotype has at least ten counts. The chain uses TRBV19 and TRBJ2-1; weak D call: TRBD2 (6 bases). Germline CDR1 LNHDA, CDR2 SQIVND (reference sequence). This CDR3 comprises 17 residues. The V and J ends lost 6 bases and 16 bases respectively, with 34 bases between them. The CDR3 is CASRKGILAGPQEGYFF. The CDR3 DNA is TGTGCCAGTAGGAAGGGGATCTTGGCGGGACCCCAGGAGGGTTATTTCTTC. The variable domain in full, completed from reference TRBV19 and TRBJ2-1, reads DGGITQSPKYLFRKEGQNVTLSCEQNLNHDAMYWYRQDPGQGLRLIYYSQIVNDFQKGDIAEGYSVSREKKESFPLTVTSAQKNPTAFYLCASRKGILAGPQEGYFFGPGTRLTVL.

The chain carries TRBV7-9 and TRBJ2-3; TRBD2 agrees at 9 bases. Germline trimming cut 6 bases from V and 2 bases from J; bases unmatched to any gene: 6. This CDR3 has 15 amino acids. The germline V gene has CDR1 SEHNR and CDR2 FQNEAQ (reference sequence). CDR3 nucleotide sequence: TGTGCCAGCAGGGGGGGACTAGCACTCACAGATACGCAGTATTTT. Translation gives CASRGGLALTDTQYF.

This clonotype was seen a few times. This likely traces to a read error, being one base from a far larger clone. This chain links TRBV6-4 with TRBJ1-1; D remains unclear. Germline V gene sequence: CDR1 MRHNA, CDR2 SNTAGT. The CDR3 contains 13 residues. The V gene lost 5 bases and the J gene lost 3 bases, with 10 bases spanning the gap. The CDR3 loop reads CASSYSRHTEAFF. The CDR3, as DNA: TGTGCCAGCAGTTACAGTCGGCACACTGAAGCTTTCTTT.

This chain connects TRBV11-2 to TRBJ2-1; TRBD2 matches 10 bases. The germline CDR1 and CDR2 sequences are SGHAT and FQNNGV. This CDR3 is 19 amino acids long. J gave up 0 bases and V 2 bases, and 10 bases lay outside the gene matches. The DNA of the CDR3 is TGTGCCAGCAGCTTATCGCTCTCTAGCGGGAGTAGCTCCTACAATGAGCAGTTCTTC. Translated, it gives CASSLSLSSGSSSYNEQFF.

This clonotype was detected only a few times. This rearrangement joins TRBV7-9 to TRBJ2-5; D not resolved. The V gene lost 4 bases and the J gene lost 4 bases, with 19 bases spanning the gap. The CDR3 has 16 amino acids. CDR1 is SEHNR and CDR2 is FQNEAQ in the germline V gene (reference sequence). Here the CDR3 reads CASSSLDPSSRETQYF. DNA for the CDR3: TGTGCCAGCAGCTCACTGGACCCTAGTTCACGAGAGACCCAGTACTTC.

The V call is TRBV11-3, the J call TRBJ1-4; 7 bases are a match to TRBD1. Losses at the gene ends were 4 bases for V and 4 bases for J; bases not matched to a gene: 12. CDR3 length: 17 residues. Germline V gene lookup returns CDR1 SGHNT and CDR2 YENEEA. The CDR3 DNA is TGTGCCAGCAGCTCCGAGAGGGGGCCGTGGGGTAATGAAAAACTGTTTTTT. This encodes CASSSERGPWGNEKLFF.